This TCR beta chain derives from a study of cytomegalovirus exposure and HLA in healthy donors. Profiled with immunoSEQ multiplex PCR; TCRdb holds only in-frame clones, not every one. This sample has 55,000 to 80,000 clones, with approximately 95% found just once. The V gene's germline CDR1 is PRHDT and CDR2 FYEKMQ (reference sequence). The CDR3 length is 13 residues. Trimming removed 5 bases from V and 13 bases from J, with 18 bases in between. The sample consisted of PBMCs. The origin of this receptor is a woman between 18 and 29 years old in good health and CMV-seropositive. The rearrangement joins TRBV13 to TRBJ1-5; D gene unclear. CDR3 protein: CASSLGVGLRQHF. CDR3 nucleotide sequence: TGTGCCAGCAGCCTGGGCGTAGGTTTACGGCAGCATTTT. Complete variable domain (other parts from reference TRBV13 and TRBJ1-5): AAGVIQSPRHLIKEKRETATLKCYPIPRHDTVYWYQQGPGQDPQFLISFYEKMQSDKGSIPDRFSAQQFSDYHSELNMSSLELGDSALYFCASSLGVGLRQHFGDGTRLSIL.